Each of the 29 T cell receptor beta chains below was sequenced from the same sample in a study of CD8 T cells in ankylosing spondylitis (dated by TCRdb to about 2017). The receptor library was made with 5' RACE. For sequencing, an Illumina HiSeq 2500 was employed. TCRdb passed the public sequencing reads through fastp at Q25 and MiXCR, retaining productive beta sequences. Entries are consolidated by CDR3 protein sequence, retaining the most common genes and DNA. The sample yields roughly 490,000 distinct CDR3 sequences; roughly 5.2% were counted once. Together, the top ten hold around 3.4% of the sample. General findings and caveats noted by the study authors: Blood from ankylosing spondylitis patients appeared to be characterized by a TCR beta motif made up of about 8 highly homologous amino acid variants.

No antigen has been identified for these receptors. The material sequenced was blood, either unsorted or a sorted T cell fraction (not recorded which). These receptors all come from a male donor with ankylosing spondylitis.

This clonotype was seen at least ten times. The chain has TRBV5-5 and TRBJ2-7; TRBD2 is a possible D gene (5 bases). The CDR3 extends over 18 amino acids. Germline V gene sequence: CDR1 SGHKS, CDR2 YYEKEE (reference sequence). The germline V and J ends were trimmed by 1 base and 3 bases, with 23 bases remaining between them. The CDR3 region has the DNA TGTGCCAGCAGCTTGAGGACGGAGGAGTGGCTCCCGAGCTACGAGCAGTACTTC. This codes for CASSLRTEEWLPSYEQYF.

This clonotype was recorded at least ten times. CDR3 sequence: CASKPISGNTIYF. CDR3 DNA: TGCGCCAGCAAACCCATCTCTGGAAACACCATATATTTT. This chain joins TRBV5-1 and TRBJ1-3, with D hard to call. Germline lookup yields CDR1 SGHRS and CDR2 YFSETQ. The CDR3 sequence is 13 residues long. V lost 6 bases to trimming and J lost 0 bases, with 7 bases between them.

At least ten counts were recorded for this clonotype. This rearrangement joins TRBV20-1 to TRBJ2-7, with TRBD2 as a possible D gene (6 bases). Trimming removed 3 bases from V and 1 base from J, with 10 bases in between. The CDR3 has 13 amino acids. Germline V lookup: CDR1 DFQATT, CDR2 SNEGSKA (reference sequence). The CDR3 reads CSARESGSYEQYF. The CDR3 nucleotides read TGCAGTGCTAGGGAGAGCGGGTCCTACGAGCAGTACTTC.

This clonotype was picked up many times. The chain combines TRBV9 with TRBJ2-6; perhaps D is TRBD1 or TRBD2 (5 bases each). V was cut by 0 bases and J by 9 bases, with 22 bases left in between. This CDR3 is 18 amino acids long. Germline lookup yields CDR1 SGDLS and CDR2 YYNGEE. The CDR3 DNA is TGTGCCAGCAGCGTAGCTTACCAGGGAGCCCTCACTGGCAACGTCCTGACTTTC. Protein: CASSVAYQGALTGNVLTF.

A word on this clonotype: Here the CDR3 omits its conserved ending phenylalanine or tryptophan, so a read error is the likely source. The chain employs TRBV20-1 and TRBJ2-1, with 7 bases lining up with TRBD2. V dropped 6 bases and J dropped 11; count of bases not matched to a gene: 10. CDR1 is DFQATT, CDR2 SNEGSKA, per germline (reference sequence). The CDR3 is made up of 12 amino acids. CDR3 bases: TGCAGTGCCCATGGGGGGGTACCTCAGCAGTTCATC. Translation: CSAHGGVPQQFI.

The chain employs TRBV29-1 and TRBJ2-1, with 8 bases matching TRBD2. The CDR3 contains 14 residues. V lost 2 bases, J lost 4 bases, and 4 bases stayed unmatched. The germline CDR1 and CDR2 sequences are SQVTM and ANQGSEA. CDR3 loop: CSVESRGGYNEQFF. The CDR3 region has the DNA TGCAGCGTTGAATCTCGCGGGGGGTACAATGAGCAGTTCTTC.

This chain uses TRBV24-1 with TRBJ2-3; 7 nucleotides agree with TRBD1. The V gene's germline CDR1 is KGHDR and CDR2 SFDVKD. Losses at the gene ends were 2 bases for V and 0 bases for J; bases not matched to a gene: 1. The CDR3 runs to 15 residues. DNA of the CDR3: TGTGCCACCAGTGATTCGGGACAGAGCACAGATACGCAGTATTTT. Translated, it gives CATSDSGQSTDTQYF.

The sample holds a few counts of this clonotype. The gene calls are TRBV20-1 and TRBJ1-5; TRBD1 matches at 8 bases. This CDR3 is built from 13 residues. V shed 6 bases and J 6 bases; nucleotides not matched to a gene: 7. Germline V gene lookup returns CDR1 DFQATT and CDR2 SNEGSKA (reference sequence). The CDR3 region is CSAWGTGLQPQHF. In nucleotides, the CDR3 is TGCAGTGCATGGGGGACAGGCCTTCAGCCCCAGCATTTT.

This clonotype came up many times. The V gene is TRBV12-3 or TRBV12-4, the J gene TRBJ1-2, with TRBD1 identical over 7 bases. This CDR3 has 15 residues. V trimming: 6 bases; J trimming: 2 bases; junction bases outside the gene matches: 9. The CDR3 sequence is CASSSRGQTNYGYTF. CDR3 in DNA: TGTGCCAGCAGCAGCCGGGGACAGACAAACTATGGCTACACCTTC.

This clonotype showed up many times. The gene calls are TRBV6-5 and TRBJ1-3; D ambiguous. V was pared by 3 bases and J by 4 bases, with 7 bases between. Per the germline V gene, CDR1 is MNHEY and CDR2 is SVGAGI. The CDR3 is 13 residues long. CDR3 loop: CASSYRAGNTIYF. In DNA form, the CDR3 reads TGTGCCAGCAGTTATAGGGCCGGAAACACCATATATTTT.

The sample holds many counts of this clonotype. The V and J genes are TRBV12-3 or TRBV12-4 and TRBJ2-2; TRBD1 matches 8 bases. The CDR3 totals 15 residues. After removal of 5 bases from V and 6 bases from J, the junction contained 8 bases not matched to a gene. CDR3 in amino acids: CASSPGGVGAGELFF. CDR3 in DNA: TGTGCCAGCAGTCCAGGGGGCGTAGGTGCCGGGGAGCTGTTTTTT.

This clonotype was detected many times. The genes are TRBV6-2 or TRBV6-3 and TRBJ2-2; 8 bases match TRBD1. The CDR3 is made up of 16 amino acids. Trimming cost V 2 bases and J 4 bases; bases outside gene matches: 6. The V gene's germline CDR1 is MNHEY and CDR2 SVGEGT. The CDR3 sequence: CASSYTTGVRTGELFF. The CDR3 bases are TGTGCCAGCAGTTACACGACAGGGGTTCGCACCGGGGAGCTGTTTTTT.

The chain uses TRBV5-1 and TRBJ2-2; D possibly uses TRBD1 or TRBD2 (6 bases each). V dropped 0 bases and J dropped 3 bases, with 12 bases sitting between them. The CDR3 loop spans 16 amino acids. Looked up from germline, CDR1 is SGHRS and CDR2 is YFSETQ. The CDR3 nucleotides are TGCGCCAGCAGCTTGGGCGCGGGGACACACACCGGGGAGCTGTTTTTT. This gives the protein CASSLGAGTHTGELFF.

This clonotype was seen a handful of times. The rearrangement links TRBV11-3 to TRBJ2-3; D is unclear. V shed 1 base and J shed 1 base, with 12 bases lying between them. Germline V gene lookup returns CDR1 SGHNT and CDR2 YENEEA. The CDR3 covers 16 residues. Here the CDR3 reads CASSLGGGVGTDTQYF. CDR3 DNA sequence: TGTGCCAGCAGCTTAGGCGGTGGAGTTGGCACAGATACGCAGTATTTT.

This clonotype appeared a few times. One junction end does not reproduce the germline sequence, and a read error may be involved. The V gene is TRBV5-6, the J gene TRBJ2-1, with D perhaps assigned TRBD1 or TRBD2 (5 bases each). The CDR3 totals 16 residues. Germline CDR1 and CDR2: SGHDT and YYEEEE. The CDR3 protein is CASSLGPRGTYNEQFF. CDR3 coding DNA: TGTGCCAGCAGTTTGGGACCGAGAGGGACCTACAATGAGCAGTTCTTC.

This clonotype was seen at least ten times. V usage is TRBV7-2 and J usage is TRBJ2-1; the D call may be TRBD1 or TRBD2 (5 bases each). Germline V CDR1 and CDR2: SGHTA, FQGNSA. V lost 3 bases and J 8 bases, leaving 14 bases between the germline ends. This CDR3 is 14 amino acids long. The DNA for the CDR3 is TGTGCCAGCAGCTTTGGGCTGGGGGACCATGAGCAGTTCTTC. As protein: CASSFGLGDHEQFF. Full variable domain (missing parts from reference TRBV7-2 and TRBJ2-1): GAGVSQSPSNKVTEKGKDVELRCDPISGHTALYWYRQSLGQGLEFLIYFQGNSAPDKSGLPSDRFSAERTGGSVSTLTIQRTQQEDSAVYLCASSFGLGDHEQFFGPGTRLTVL.

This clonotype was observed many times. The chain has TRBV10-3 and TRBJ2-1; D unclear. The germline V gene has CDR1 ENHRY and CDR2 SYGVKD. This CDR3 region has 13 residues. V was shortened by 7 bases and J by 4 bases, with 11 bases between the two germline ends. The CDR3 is CAITDSPYNEQFF. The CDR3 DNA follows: TGTGCCATCACAGATTCCCCATACAATGAGCAGTTCTTC.

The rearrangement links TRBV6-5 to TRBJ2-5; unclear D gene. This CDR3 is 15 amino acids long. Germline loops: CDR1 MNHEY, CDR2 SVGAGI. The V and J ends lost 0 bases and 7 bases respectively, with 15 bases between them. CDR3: CASSYSLTAPGTQYF. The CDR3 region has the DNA TGTGCCAGCAGTTACTCTTTGACTGCACCGGGGACCCAGTACTTC.

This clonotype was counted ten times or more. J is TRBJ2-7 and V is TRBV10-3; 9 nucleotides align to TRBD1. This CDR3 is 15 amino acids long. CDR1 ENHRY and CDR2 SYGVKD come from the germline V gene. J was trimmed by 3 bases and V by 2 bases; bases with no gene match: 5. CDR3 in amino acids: CAISEPGTGYYEQYF. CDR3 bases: TGTGCCATCAGTGAGCCCGGGACAGGGTACTACGAGCAGTACTTC.

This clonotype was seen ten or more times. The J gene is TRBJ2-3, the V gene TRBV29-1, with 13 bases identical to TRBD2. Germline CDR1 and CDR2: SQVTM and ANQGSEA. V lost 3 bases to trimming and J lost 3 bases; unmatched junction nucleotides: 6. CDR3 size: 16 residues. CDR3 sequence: CSVDPTSGGMTDTQYF. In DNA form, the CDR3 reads TGCAGCGTTGACCCGACTAGCGGGGGGATGACAGATACGCAGTATTTT.

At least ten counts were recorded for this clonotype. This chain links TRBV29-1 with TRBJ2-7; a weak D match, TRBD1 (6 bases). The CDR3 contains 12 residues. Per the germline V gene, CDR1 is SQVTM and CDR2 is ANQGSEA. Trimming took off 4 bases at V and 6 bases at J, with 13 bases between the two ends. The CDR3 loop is CSVGQPRGEQYF. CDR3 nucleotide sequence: TGCAGCGTTGGACAGCCCAGGGGCGAGCAGTACTTC.

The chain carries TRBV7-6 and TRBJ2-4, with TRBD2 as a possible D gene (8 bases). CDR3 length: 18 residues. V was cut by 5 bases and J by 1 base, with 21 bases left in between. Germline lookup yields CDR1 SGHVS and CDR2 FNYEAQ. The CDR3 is CASSEGAFGGRAKNIQYF. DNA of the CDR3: TGTGCCAGCAGCGAGGGGGCTTTTGGCGGGAGGGCCAAAAACATTCAGTACTTC.

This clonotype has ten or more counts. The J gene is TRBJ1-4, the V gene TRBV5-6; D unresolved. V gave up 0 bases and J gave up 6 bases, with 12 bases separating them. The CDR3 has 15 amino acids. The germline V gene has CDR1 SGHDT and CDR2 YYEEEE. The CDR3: CASSLASGSDEKLFF. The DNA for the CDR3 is TGTGCCAGCAGCTTGGCCTCGGGTAGTGATGAAAAACTGTTTTTT.

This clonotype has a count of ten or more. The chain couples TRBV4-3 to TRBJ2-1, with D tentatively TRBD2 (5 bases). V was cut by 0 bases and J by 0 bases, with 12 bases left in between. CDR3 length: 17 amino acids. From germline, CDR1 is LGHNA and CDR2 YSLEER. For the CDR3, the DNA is TGCGCCAGCAGCCAAGATGGAGCGGTGAGCTCCTACAATGAGCAGTTCTTC. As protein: CASSQDGAVSSYNEQFF.

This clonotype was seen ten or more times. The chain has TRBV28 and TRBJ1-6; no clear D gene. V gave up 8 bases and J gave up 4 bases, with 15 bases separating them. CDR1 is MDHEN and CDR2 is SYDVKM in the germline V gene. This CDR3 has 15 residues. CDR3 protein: CASRSPSDYNSPLHF. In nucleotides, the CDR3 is TGTGCCAGCCGTTCTCCGTCAGATTATAATTCACCCCTCCACTTT.

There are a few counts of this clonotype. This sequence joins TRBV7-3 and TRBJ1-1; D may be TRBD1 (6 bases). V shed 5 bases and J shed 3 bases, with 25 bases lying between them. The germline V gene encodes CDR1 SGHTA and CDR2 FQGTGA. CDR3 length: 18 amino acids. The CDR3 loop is CASSDTRGHRARDTEAFF. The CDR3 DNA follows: TGTGCCAGCAGCGATACCCGGGGACACCGCGCCAGGGACACTGAAGCTTTCTTT.

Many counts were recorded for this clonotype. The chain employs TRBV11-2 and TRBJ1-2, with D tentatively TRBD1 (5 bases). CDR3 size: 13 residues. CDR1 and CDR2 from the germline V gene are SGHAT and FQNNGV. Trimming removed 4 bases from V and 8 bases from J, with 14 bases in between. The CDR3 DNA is TGTGCCAGCAGCTACCTCGGGGGGTACGGCTACACCTTC. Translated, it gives CASSYLGGYGYTF.

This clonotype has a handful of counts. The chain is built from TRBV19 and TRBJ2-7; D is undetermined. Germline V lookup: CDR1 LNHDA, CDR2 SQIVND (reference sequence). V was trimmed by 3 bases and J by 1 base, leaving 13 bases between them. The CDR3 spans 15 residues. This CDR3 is CASSITIRPSYEQYF. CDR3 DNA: TGTGCCAGTAGTATCACGATTAGACCATCCTACGAGCAGTACTTC.

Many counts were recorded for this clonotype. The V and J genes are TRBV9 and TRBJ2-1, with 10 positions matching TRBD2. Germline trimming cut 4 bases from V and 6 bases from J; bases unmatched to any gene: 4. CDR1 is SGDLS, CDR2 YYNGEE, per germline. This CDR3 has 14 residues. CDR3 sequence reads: CASSQAGGPNEQFF. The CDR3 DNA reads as TGTGCCAGCAGCCAAGCGGGAGGGCCCAATGAGCAGTTCTTC.